This record looks at one T cell receptor (beta chain) sequence and its context. Some clones are missing from TCRdb's copy, which holds only in-frame ones; the method was immunoSEQ multiplex PCR. The repertoire holds about 74,000 clones, with just under 95% as singletons. This specimen belongs to a study of T cell changes during pregnancy in multiple sclerosis. Germline CDR1 MNHEY, CDR2 SVGAGI. With 5 bases clipped from V and 1 base from J, the junction kept 7 bases outside the gene matches. The CDR3 sequence is 15 residues long. Sequencing used peripheral blood, obtained after pregnancy. The V call is TRBV6-5, the J call TRBJ1-1, with TRBD1 matching over 7 bases. This TCR came from a female donor in good health, enrolled as a control in a pregnancy study. The CDR3 nucleotides are TGTGCCAGCAGTACAGGGACAGCTTCGAACACTGAAGCTTTCTTT. Translated: CASSTGTASNTEAFF.